This T cell receptor beta chain comes out of a study of T cells in Graves' hyperthyroidism and ophthalmopathy. Amplified regions were TCR beta CDR3 sequences from RNA transcripts. First-round RT-PCR targeting the TCR CDR3 was performed with the HTBI primer set. TCRdb reprocessed the multiplex PCR reads via MiXCR and lists one record per CDR3 protein. Of about 560,000 distinct CDR3 sequences listed, about 15% are singletons. This clonotype was counted ten times or more. Germline V CDR1 and CDR2: SGHAT, FQNNGV. The CDR3 contains 15 residues. V was pared by 6 bases and J by 2 bases, with 6 bases of the junction left unmatched. In patients aged 18 to 65, hyperthyroidism was newly diagnosed, with duration under 2 months. Lactation, pregnancy, other autoimmune disease or uncontrolled infection led to exclusion of patients. Clinicians diagnosed patients from clinical symptoms, serum thyroxine and TRAb, thyroid ultrasound and orbital computed tomography. The authors obtained PBMCs from roughly 9.7 ml of fresh peripheral blood.

The clonotype was recovered from a woman in her twenties or thirties with Graves' hyperthyroidism. The source material was blood. The chain recombines TRBV11-2 with TRBJ1-3; 8 bases are a match to TRBD1. CDR3 DNA sequence: TGTGCCAGCAGTCGGGACAGGTTGGCTGGAAACACCATATATTTT. Translation: CASSRDRLAGNTIYF.